These 28 T cell receptor beta chains share one sample of origin, sequenced in a study of cytomegalovirus exposure and HLA in healthy donors. Amplification used 60 Vbeta primers and 13 Jbeta primers. Method: immunoSEQ multiplex PCR; TCRdb's copy keeps in-frame clones and lacks some. Of more than 140,000 clones in the sample, approximately 80% were seen once. The sequenced material came from PBMCs. These receptors were taken from a man aged 25 to 45 in good health and CMV-seropositive.

V usage is TRBV4-1 and J usage is TRBJ2-7; 9 bases are a match to TRBD2. The CDR3 length is 15 residues. The junction had 5 bases not matched to a gene; V was cut back by 1 base and J by 4 bases. The germline gives CDR1 MGHRA, CDR2 YSYEKL. CDR3 DNA sequence: TGCGCCAGCAGCCAAGTGGCGGGAGGGCCATACGAGCAGTACTTC. Translated, it gives CASSQVAGGPYEQYF.

The V and J genes are TRBV19 and TRBJ2-3; tentative D call: TRBD2 (5 bases). This CDR3 comprises 17 residues. The V and J ends lost 6 bases and 0 bases respectively, with 19 bases between them. In germline, CDR1 is LNHDA, CDR2 SQIVND (reference sequence). The CDR3 is CASSPIGLTSSTDTQYF. CDR3 DNA sequence: TGTGCCAGTAGCCCTATTGGACTCACCTCTAGCACAGATACGCAGTATTTT.

The J gene is TRBJ2-5, the V gene TRBV27, with a tentative D call TRBD2 (6 bases). Trimming left V 5 bases short and J 2 bases short, with 15 bases between. The CDR3 contains 15 residues. Germline V CDR1 and CDR2: MNHEY, SMNVEV (reference sequence). The DNA for the CDR3 is TGTGCCAGCAGTCCCGGGACTTTTTCGCAAGAGACCCAGTACTTC. Amino acids: CASSPGTFSQETQYF.

CDR3 in DNA: TGTGCCTGGTATGCTTGGAGGGGGAACACTGAAGCTTTCTTT. Encoded protein: CAWYAWRGNTEAFF. The chain couples TRBV30 to TRBJ1-1, with D maybe TRBD1 (5 bases). Germline V lookup: CDR1 GTSNPN, CDR2 SVGIG (reference sequence). The CDR3 consists of 14 residues. V lost 5 bases to trimming and J lost 1 base, with 14 bases between them.

This clone turned up a few times. This chain uses TRBV11-2 with TRBJ2-7; D is uncertain. The CDR3 covers 15 residues. Trimming stripped 5 bases from V and 3 bases from J, with 17 bases between. CDR1 is SGHAT and CDR2 is FQNNGV in the germline V gene. As DNA, the CDR3 is TGTGCCAGCAGCCTCGCCCCCGATACTCGCTACGAGCAGTACTTC. It yields the protein CASSLAPDTRYEQYF.

This clone occurred a few times. This rearrangement joins TRBV5-4 to TRBJ2-1; D not resolved. The CDR3 spans 16 residues. Looked up from germline, CDR1 is SGHNT and CDR2 is YYREEE (reference sequence). V lost 4 bases, J lost 2 bases, and 16 bases lay in between. The CDR3 DNA is TGTGCCAGCAGCCCCGGATCTGGTGAGGCCTACAATGAGCAGTTCTTC. Translated: CASSPGSGEAYNEQFF.

J is TRBJ2-7 and V is TRBV5-1; D unresolved. Germline-derived CDR1 and CDR2 are SGHRS and YFSETQ. The CDR3 runs to 14 residues. Trimming shortened V by 2 bases and J by 0 bases, and 9 bases separated the two germline ends. In DNA form, the CDR3 reads TGCGCCAGCAGCTTTTTGTACGGCTCCTACGAGCAGTACTTC. It codes for CASSFLYGSYEQYF. Variable domain in full (rest from reference TRBV5-1 and TRBJ2-7): KAGVTQTPRYLIKTRGQQVTLSCSPISGHRSVSWYQQTPGQGLQFLFEYFSETQRNKGNFPGRFSGRQFSNSRSEMNVSTLELGDSALYLCASSFLYGSYEQYFGPGTRLTVT.

This clone was counted between two and nine times. The rearrangement links TRBV7-9 to TRBJ2-5; no definite D call. The CDR3 has 15 residues. Germline V gene sequence: CDR1 SEHNR, CDR2 FQNEAQ (reference sequence). The V and J ends lost 5 bases and 0 bases respectively, with 13 bases between them. The CDR3 spells CASSPEVYNQETQYF. The CDR3 DNA reads TGTGCCAGCAGCCCAGAGGTTTATAACCAAGAGACCCAGTACTTC.

This clone was detected only once. J is TRBJ1-2 and V is TRBV12-5; 7 bases are shared with TRBD1. V was clipped by 5 bases and J by 6 bases; unmatched bases: 9. Germline V gives CDR1 LGHNT, CDR2 FRNRAP. The CDR3 extends over 14 amino acids. The DNA of the CDR3 is TGTGCTAGTGGTCTCCGTTCAGGGGGTCATGGCTACACCTTC. It specifies CASGLRSGGHGYTF.

J is TRBJ2-2 and V is TRBV28, with TRBD2 as a possible D gene (5 bases). Germline V gene lookup returns CDR1 MDHEN and CDR2 SYDVKM. Between the trimmed V and J ends, which lost 2 bases and 5 bases, there was a span of 18 bases. The CDR3 has 17 amino acids. CDR3 residues: CASSLQLRELGTGELFF. CDR3 bases: TGTGCCAGCAGTTTACAATTGAGGGAGTTAGGAACCGGGGAGCTGTTTTTT.

This sequence joins TRBV19 and TRBJ1-3, with D possibly TRBD1 on 5 matching bases. From germline, CDR1 is LNHDA and CDR2 SQIVND (reference sequence). V lost 7 bases to trimming and J lost 0 bases, with 10 bases between them. The CDR3 is 14 amino acids. The CDR3 loop reads CASNSQGSGNTIYF. The CDR3 DNA is TGTGCCAGTAATAGCCAGGGCTCTGGAAACACCATATATTTT.

The rearrangement links TRBV6-6 to TRBJ2-7, with D tentatively TRBD2 (5 bases). CDR3 length: 14 amino acids. Germline-derived CDR1 and CDR2 are MNHNY and SVGAGI (reference sequence). V was trimmed by 11 bases and J by 2 bases, leaving 19 bases between them. This CDR3 reads CAADRGQRPYEQYF. CDR3 DNA sequence: TGTGCCGCCGACCGCGGGCAGAGACCCTACGAGCAGTACTTC.

This sequence joins TRBV2 and TRBJ2-1; perhaps TRBD2 as D (5 bases). The V gene lost 9 bases and the J gene lost 8 bases, with 8 bases spanning the gap. This CDR3 contains 10 residues. Per the germline V gene, CDR1 is SNHLY and CDR2 is FYNNEI. DNA for the CDR3: TGTGCCAGTGGGGAGTATGAGCAGTTCTTC. Translation: CASGEYEQFF.

This rearrangement joins TRBV6-1 to TRBJ1-1, with a tentative D call TRBD1 (6 bases). The CDR3 has 13 amino acids. Germline CDR1 reads MNHNS; CDR2 reads SASEGT. Trimming removed 5 bases from V and 11 bases from J, with 18 bases in between. Here the CDR3 DNA reads TGTGCCAGCAGTTTCATACAGGGTGTGGAGGCTTTCTTT. Protein: CASSFIQGVEAFF.

V usage is TRBV6-6 and J usage is TRBJ1-2, with a tentative D call TRBD1 (5 bases). V was trimmed by 6 bases and J by 6 bases, leaving 14 bases between them. The CDR3 covers 13 residues. From germline, CDR1 is MNHNY and CDR2 SVGAGI (reference sequence). CDR3 nucleotide sequence: TGTGCCAGCAGGGGCAGGGATGAGGATGGCTACACCTTC. This codes for CASRGRDEDGYTF.

The V call is TRBV6-5, the J call TRBJ2-1, with TRBD2 as a possible D gene (7 bases). The V end was cut by 6 bases, the J end by 5 bases, with 14 bases between. Germline CDR1 MNHEY, CDR2 SVGAGI. The CDR3 sequence is 14 residues long. CDR3 loop: CASSTAGADNEQFF. In DNA, the CDR3 is TGTGCCAGCAGCACGGCGGGGGCGGACAATGAGCAGTTCTTC.

This chain joins TRBV19 and TRBJ2-2, with TRBD2 matching over 8 bases. CDR1 and CDR2 from the germline V gene are LNHDA and SQIVND (reference sequence). The CDR3 contains 16 residues. The V segment lost 0 bases and the J segment 10 bases; nucleotides outside the gene matches: 10. CDR3 amino acids: CASSIDHSGESVELFF. CDR3 in DNA: TGTGCCAGTAGTATAGATCATAGCGGGGAATCGGTGGAGCTGTTTTTT. Full variable domain (remainder filled in from reference TRBV19 and TRBJ2-2): DGGITQSPKYLFRKEGQNVTLSCEQNLNHDAMYWYRQDPGQGLRLIYYSQIVNDFQKGDIAEGYSVSREKKESFPLTVTSAQKNPTAFYLCASSIDHSGESVELFFGEGSRLTVL.

The gene calls are TRBV7-9 and TRBJ2-3; D may be TRBD2 (5 bases). V lost 5 bases and J 4 bases, leaving 19 bases between the germline ends. The length of the CDR3 is 16 residues. CDR1 is SEHNR and CDR2 is FQNEAQ in the germline V gene (reference sequence). The CDR3 here is CASSGIAPGVADTQYF. CDR3 bases: TGTGCCAGCAGCGGCATAGCGCCCGGAGTTGCAGATACGCAGTATTTT.

The chain has TRBV18 and TRBJ1-2; no clear D gene. This CDR3 has 16 amino acids. Trimming shortened V by 4 bases and J by 6 bases, and 21 bases separated the two germline ends. CDR1 is KGHSH, CDR2 LQKENI, per germline. In DNA, the CDR3 is TGTGCCAGCTCACTCCTCGTAATGCATTTACTTCATGGCTACACCTTC. This gives the protein CASSLLVMHLLHGYTF.

The chain recombines TRBV27 with TRBJ2-5; the match to TRBD1 covers 7 bases. The germline gives CDR1 MNHEY, CDR2 SMNVEV (reference sequence). V was clipped by 5 bases and J by 3 bases; unmatched bases: 12. The CDR3 runs to 16 residues. Here the CDR3 reads CASSPIPTGSEETQYF. CDR3 sequence (DNA): TGTGCCAGCAGTCCAATTCCGACAGGGTCAGAAGAGACCCAGTACTTC.

Only one count was recorded for this clone. The chain has TRBV7-9 and TRBJ1-4; D is unclear. Germline V gene lookup returns CDR1 SEHNR and CDR2 FQNEAQ (reference sequence). Trimming cost V 4 bases and J 0 bases, with 9 bases left between them. The CDR3 extends over 15 amino acids. The CDR3 loop reads CASSSNTATNEKLFF. Written as DNA, the CDR3 is TGTGCCAGCAGCTCCAACACCGCAACTAATGAAAAACTGTTTTTT.

The chain uses TRBV7-2 and TRBJ1-1; the D gene is possibly TRBD1 (6 bases). V was clipped by 5 bases and J by 5 bases, with 12 bases between them. This CDR3 region has 13 residues. Germline CDR1 and CDR2: SGHTA and FQGNSA. The CDR3 DNA is TGTGCCAGCAGCCCCCAAAGGGGGACTGAAGCTTTCTTT. This sequence encodes CASSPQRGTEAFF.

The chain combines TRBV7-9 with TRBJ1-2; 8 bases match TRBD1. Germline CDR1 reads SEHNR; CDR2 reads FQNEAQ (reference sequence). CDR3 length: 18 residues. Trimming cost V 5 bases and J 0 bases; bases outside gene matches: 14. The CDR3 nucleotides are TGTGCCAGCAGCACGACATCGCAGGGGGCTGCCTCTAACTATGGCTACACCTTC. This codes for CASSTTSQGAASNYGYTF.

This clone occurred once. The chain couples TRBV6-1 to TRBJ2-3, with 9 nucleotides matching TRBD2. There are 14 residues in the CDR3. Germline V gives CDR1 MNHNS, CDR2 SASEGT. V lost 5 bases, J lost 3 bases, and 3 bases stayed unmatched. As DNA, the CDR3 is TGTGCCAGCAGTAGGCGGGAGGGTACAGATACGCAGTATTTT. Its protein product is CASSRREGTDTQYF.

This chain connects TRBV5-1 to TRBJ2-1; D is unclear. This CDR3 comprises 15 residues. Trimming removed 0 bases from V and 1 base from J, with 8 bases in between. Per the germline V gene, CDR1 is SGHRS and CDR2 is YFSETQ. CDR3 nucleotide sequence: TGCGCCAGCAGCTTGGACAGCTCGTCCTACAATGAGCAGTTCTTC. Translated: CASSLDSSSYNEQFF.

This CDR3 reads CSATGGSGNTIYF. CDR3 DNA sequence: TGCAGCGCCACAGGGGGCTCTGGAAACACCATATATTTT. The chain joins TRBV29-1 to TRBJ1-3, with 8 bases aligning to TRBD1. CDR1 is SQVTM and CDR2 is ANQGSEA in the germline V gene. This CDR3 is built from 13 residues. Losses at the gene ends were 7 bases for V and 0 bases for J; bases not matched to a gene: 2.

J is TRBJ1-5 and V is TRBV4-2; weak D call: TRBD1 (5 bases). This CDR3 has 15 residues. CDR1 and CDR2 from the germline V gene are LGHNA and YNFKEQ. Trimming removed 1 base from V and 6 bases from J, with 13 bases in between. The CDR3 nucleotides read TGTGCCAGCAGCCAAGTCAGGGATGCAAGTCAGCCCCAGCATTTT. Its protein product is CASSQVRDASQPQHF.

The rearrangement links TRBV30 to TRBJ1-1; a possible D gene is TRBD1 (6 bases). Trimming took off 8 bases at V and 1 base at J, with 23 bases between the two ends. Germline assignment: CDR1 GTSNPN and CDR2 SVGIG (reference sequence). This CDR3 has 16 residues. In DNA form, the CDR3 reads TGTGCCCTAAGTAGATTTACGGGACACCCGAACACTGAAGCTTTCTTT. Encoded protein: CALSRFTGHPNTEAFF.